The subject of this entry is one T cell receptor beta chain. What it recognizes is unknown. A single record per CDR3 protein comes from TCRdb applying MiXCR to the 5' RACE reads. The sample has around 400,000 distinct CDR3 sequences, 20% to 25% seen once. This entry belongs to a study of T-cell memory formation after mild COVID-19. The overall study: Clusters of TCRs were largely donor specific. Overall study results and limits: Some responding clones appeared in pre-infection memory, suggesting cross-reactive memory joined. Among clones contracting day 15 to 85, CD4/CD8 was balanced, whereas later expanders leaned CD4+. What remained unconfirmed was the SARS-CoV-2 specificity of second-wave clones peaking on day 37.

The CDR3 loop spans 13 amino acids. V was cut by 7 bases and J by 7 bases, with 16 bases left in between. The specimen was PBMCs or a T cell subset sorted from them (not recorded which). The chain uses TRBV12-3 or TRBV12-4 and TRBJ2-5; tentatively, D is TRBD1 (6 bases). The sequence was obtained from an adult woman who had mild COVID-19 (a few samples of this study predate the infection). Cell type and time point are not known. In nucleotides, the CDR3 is TGTGCCAGCATTCAACAGGGAATGCGGACCCAGTACTTC. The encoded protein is CASIQQGMRTQYF.